The clone carrying this T cell receptor (beta chain) has a count of ten or more. Antigen specificity is unknown. These data are taken from a study of response to subunit inactivated influenza vaccine. General study findings and limits: The study's authors posited that every seasonal influenza vaccination enlists few new T cells.

A single record per CDR3 protein comes from TCRdb applying MiXCR to the RT-PCR reads. The sample lists almost 250,000 distinct CDR3 sequences; 12% were seen once. The germline V gene encodes CDR1 SGHRS and CDR2 YFSETQ. The CDR3 has 14 amino acids. Trimming pared 3 bases from V and 2 bases from J, leaving 10 bases between. Material: non-naive T cells sorted from PBMCs, obtained less than 15 days before vaccination. The chain couples TRBV5-1 to TRBJ2-3, with D uncertain. The clonotype was recovered from a man between 50 and 59 years old who received an inactivated influenza vaccine. In DNA, the CDR3 is TGCGCCAGCAGCTCTACTGCGGCCACAGATACGCAGTATTTT. This gives the protein CASSSTAATDTQYF.